This TCR beta chain was captured in a study of blood T cell repertoires in COVID-19. Clones were read by immunoSEQ multiplex PCR, and TCRdb kept only the in-frame ones, dropping some. The table has some 120,000 clones, 65% to 90% seen once. Looked up from germline, CDR1 is MNHEY and CDR2 is SVGAGI. Trimming removed 10 bases at V and 5 bases at J, with 11 bases between. The CDR3 totals 11 residues. The source of this sequence is a woman older than 75 with acute or convalescent COVID-19. The V gene is TRBV6-5, the J gene TRBJ1-2; D is possibly TRBD1 (5 bases). Sequenced input: peripheral blood. The CDR3: CATTAGYGYTF. In nucleotides, the CDR3 is TGTGCCACCACAGCAGGGTATGGCTACACCTTC.